This T cell receptor beta chain was identified in a study of cytomegalovirus exposure and HLA in healthy donors. The trim removed 5 bases at V and 9 bases at J, leaving 3 bases unmatched. Germline V gene lookup returns CDR1 MNHNS and CDR2 SASEGT. The CDR3 runs to 12 residues. This clone was seen a handful of times. The PCR made use of 60 Vbeta and 13 Jbeta primers. Sequencing used immunoSEQ multiplex PCR; TCRdb keeps in-frame clones, though not all of them. The table lists 90,000 to 150,000 clones, around 63% of them singletons. The receptor was isolated from a man aged 35-49 years in good health and CMV-seropositive. This chain links TRBV6-1 with TRBJ2-1, with TRBD1 matching 8 bases. Sample: PBMCs. The CDR3 coding sequence is TGTGCCAGCAGTCGTGACAGGGGTGAGCAGTTCTTC. It specifies CASSRDRGEQFF.